The next 14 T cell receptor beta chains were all read from a single sample in a study of T cell repertoires in cytomegalovirus infection. TCRdb reanalysed the reads using MiXCR and keeps one entry per CDR3 protein. The top ten hold 1.5% to 2% of the sample, which has fewer than 250,000 distinct CDR3 sequences, approximately 13% seen once. Specimen: PBMCs. The source of these receptors is a human donor in good health (CMV status not recorded). Some clones in this sample may be carry-over from other donors' samples.

This chain uses TRBV5-1 with TRBJ2-5, with 11 positions matching TRBD2. Germline trimming cut 3 bases from V and 2 bases from J; bases unmatched to any gene: 12. CDR3 size: 18 residues. Germline V gives CDR1 SGHRS, CDR2 YFSETQ. In DNA, the CDR3 is TGCGCCAGCAGCTCTTCTACTAGCGGGAGAGGGGGGCAAGAGACCCAGTACTTC. This gives the protein CASSSSTSGRGGQETQYF.

V usage is TRBV5-4 and J usage is TRBJ2-5; D tentatively reads TRBD1 or TRBD2 (6 bases each). In germline, CDR1 is SGHNT, CDR2 YYREEE (reference sequence). The CDR3 is 17 residues long. Deletions cut 4 bases from V and 0 bases from J, with 19 bases between. The CDR3 loop is CASSVGGRELYQETQYF. CDR3 DNA: TGTGCCAGCAGCGTGGGGGGCAGGGAGCTGTACCAAGAGACCCAGTACTTC.

This clonotype was picked up a small number of times. The chain uses TRBV19 and TRBJ1-1; no firm D call. Germline V lookup: CDR1 LNHDA, CDR2 SQIVND (reference sequence). The CDR3 loop spans 16 amino acids. The V end lost 5 bases, the J end lost 0 bases, and 16 bases lay between the germline ends. CDR3 coding DNA: TGTGCCAGTAGTCCGAATCGACGGATGCTGAACACTGAAGCTTTCTTT. It is translated as CASSPNRRMLNTEAFF.

This clonotype was found many times. The chain recombines TRBV12-3 or TRBV12-4 with TRBJ2-1; 14 bases agree with TRBD2. The CDR3 has 15 amino acids. The ends lost 6 bases at V and 9 bases at J; junction bases unmatched: 7. CDR3 sequence reads: CASRGTSGSFVEQFF. CDR3 DNA: TGTGCCAGCAGGGGGACTAGCGGGAGTTTTGTTGAGCAGTTCTTC.

This clonotype was detected only a few times. This chain uses TRBV14 with TRBJ1-1; D remains ambiguous. Germline V gene lookup returns CDR1 SGHDN and CDR2 FVKESK. Trimming removed 4 bases at V and 1 base at J, with 16 bases between. The length of the CDR3 is 16 residues. The DNA of the CDR3 is TGTGCCAGCAGCCCCGACGGACTGGTAAAGAACACTGAAGCTTTCTTT. Amino acid sequence: CASSPDGLVKNTEAFF.

This clonotype came up many times. The genes are TRBV7-2 and TRBJ2-5, with D perhaps matching TRBD2 (6 bases). The V end lost 5 bases, the J end lost 5 bases, and 15 bases lay between the germline ends. The CDR3 runs to 14 residues. Germline CDR1 SGHTA, CDR2 FQGNSA. CDR3 loop: CASSHRDGGETQYF. Here the CDR3 DNA reads TGTGCCAGCAGCCACCGGGATGGAGGGGAGACCCAGTACTTC.

This clonotype was counted between two and nine times. V is TRBV7-9 and J is TRBJ1-2; no clear D gene. Germline CDR1 is SEHNR and CDR2 is FQNEAQ (reference sequence). The CDR3 has 14 amino acids. Between the trimmed V and J ends, which lost 6 bases and 3 bases, there was a span of 14 bases. The CDR3 nucleotides are TGTGCCAGCAGTTTGTCCCAGAATGACTATGGCTACACCTTC. Its protein product is CASSLSQNDYGYTF. The full variable domain, its missing parts supplied by reference TRBV7-9 and TRBJ1-2, is DTGVSQNPRHKITKRGQNVTFRCDPISEHNRLYWYRQTLGQGPEFLTYFQNEAQLEKSRLLSDRFSAERPKGSFSTLEIQRTEQGDSAMYLCASSLSQNDYGYTFGSGTRLTVV.

This clonotype was observed at least ten times. CDR3 nucleotide sequence: TGTGCCAGCAGCTTAGTTAACGGAGTCTCCTACGAGCAGTACTTC. It specifies CASSLVNGVSYEQYF. The chain is built from TRBV7-9 and TRBJ2-7; unclear D gene. The V end lost 1 base, the J end lost 0 bases, and 10 bases lay between the germline ends. The CDR3 extends over 15 amino acids. CDR1 SEHNR and CDR2 FQNEAQ come from the germline V gene (reference sequence).

V usage is TRBV6-5 and J usage is TRBJ1-6; unclear D gene. This CDR3 is 14 amino acids long. CDR1 is MNHEY and CDR2 is SVGAGI in the germline V gene. V lost 6 bases and J lost 0, with 6 bases in between. Here the CDR3 DNA reads TGTGCCAGCAGCGGTAGCTCCTATAATTCACCCCTCCACTTT. Residues: CASSGSSYNSPLHF.

The genes are TRBV6-1 and TRBJ2-7; TRBD2 aligns across 9 bases. The V gene's germline CDR1 is MNHNS and CDR2 SASEGT. V trimming: 7 bases; J trimming: 4 bases; junction bases outside the gene matches: 5. The CDR3 consists of 13 residues. The CDR3 bases are TGTGCCAGCACTCCGGGACTAGCTTACGAGCAGTACTTC. Its protein product is CASTPGLAYEQYF.

This clonotype was found many times. The chain recombines TRBV7-2 with TRBJ1-2; D might be TRBD1 (5 bases). CDR1 SGHTA and CDR2 FQGNSA come from the germline V gene. V gave up 1 base and J gave up 10 bases, with 16 bases separating them. The CDR3 is 14 residues long. The CDR3 bases are TGTGCCAGCAGCTTAGTTTGGACACTTCGGGACTACACCTTC. Its translation: CASSLVWTLRDYTF.

This clonotype showed up many times. The chain recombines TRBV7-2 with TRBJ1-1; D remains unclear. V was trimmed by 1 base and J by 1 base, leaving 4 bases between them. The CDR3 is 13 residues long. CDR1 is SGHTA and CDR2 is FQGNSA in the germline V gene. The CDR3 here is CASSLVGNTEAFF. The CDR3 DNA reads as TGTGCCAGCAGCTTAGTCGGGAACACTGAAGCTTTCTTT.

This clonotype showed up many times. V gene TRBV11-2 combines with J gene TRBJ2-4; D uncertain. Germline assignment: CDR1 SGHAT and CDR2 FQNNGV. Between the trimmed V and J ends, which lost 5 bases and 9 bases, there was a span of 8 bases. The CDR3 is made up of 11 amino acids. CDR3 residues: CASSPTGIQYF. CDR3 in DNA: TGTGCCAGCAGCCCCACCGGCATTCAGTACTTC.

This chain uses TRBV7-9 with TRBJ2-3, with TRBD2 identical over 8 bases. CDR3 length: 15 amino acids. V lost 4 bases and J lost 6; bases outside the gene matches: 9. Germline CDR1 and CDR2: SEHNR and FQNEAQ (reference sequence). CDR3 DNA: TGTGCCAGCAGCTATAGCGGGGCCGCGGGGGATACGCAGTATTTT. This translates into CASSYSGAAGDTQYF.